A single sample is the source of the 15 T cell receptor beta chains below, sequenced in a study of cytomegalovirus exposure and HLA in healthy donors. Amplification used 60 Vbeta primers and 13 Jbeta primers. Profiling relied on immunoSEQ multiplex PCR, and the TCRdb table lists in-frame clones only, not all of them. The repertoire consists of 150,000 or so clones, with roughly 74% occurring once and the leading ten covering around 8.3%. Input material: PBMCs. Source of these receptors: a woman aged 40 to 50 in good health and CMV-seropositive.

The chain combines TRBV28 with TRBJ1-6, with 7 bases that match TRBD1. With 6 bases clipped from V and 7 bases from J, the junction kept 21 bases outside the gene matches. The CDR3 has 19 amino acids. In germline, CDR1 is MDHEN, CDR2 SYDVKM. The CDR3 nucleotides are TGTGCCAGCAGGTCCACCGGGACAGCGAAGTTCGGGGTCAATTCACCCCTCCACTTT. This translates into CASRSTGTAKFGVNSPLHF. Using reference TRBV28 and TRBJ1-6 for the parts outside the CDR3, the full variable domain is DVKVTQSSRYLVKRTGEKVFLECVQDMDHENMFWYRQDPGLGLRLIYFSYDVKMKEKGDIPEGYSVSREKKERFSLILESASTNQTSMYLCASRSTGTAKFGVNSPLHFGNGTRLTVT.

The V and J genes are TRBV7-8 and TRBJ2-1, with 10 nucleotides matching TRBD2. From germline, CDR1 is SGHVS and CDR2 FQNEAQ. CDR3 size: 16 residues. Losses at the gene ends were 1 base for V and 4 bases for J; bases not matched to a gene: 4. The CDR3 protein is CASSLDLAGAYNEQFF. The CDR3 DNA follows: TGTGCCAGCAGCTTAGATCTAGCGGGGGCTTACAATGAGCAGTTCTTC. Together with reference TRBV7-8 and TRBJ2-1, the CDR3 gives the full variable domain: GAGVSQSPRYKVAKRGQDVALRCDPISGHVSLFWYQQALGQGPEFLTYFQNEAQLDKSGLPSDRFFAERPEGSVSTLKIQRTQQEDSAVYLCASSLDLAGAYNEQFFGPGTRLTVL.

The rearrangement links TRBV7-9 to TRBJ2-7; 11 bases agree with TRBD2. Germline values: CDR1 SEHNR, CDR2 FQNEAQ (reference sequence). CDR3 length: 14 amino acids. The trim removed 4 bases at V and 9 bases at J, leaving 8 bases unmatched. The CDR3 sequence is CASSSESTSGRQYF. The DNA of the CDR3 is TGTGCCAGCAGCTCAGAGTCCACTAGCGGGAGGCAGTACTTC.

This clone was counted a few times. The chain has TRBV29-1 and TRBJ1-5; possible D gene TRBD1, 5 bases. This CDR3 has 14 amino acids. V dropped 6 bases and J dropped 2 bases, with 14 bases sitting between them. CDR1 SQVTM and CDR2 ANQGSEA come from the germline V gene. CDR3 DNA sequence: TGCAGCGTGGGGGGGAGCCTGGGCAATCAGCCCCAGCATTTT. This encodes CSVGGSLGNQPQHF.

V and J are TRBV28 and TRBJ2-2; 14 nucleotides agree with TRBD2. This CDR3 is 18 amino acids long. With V trimmed by 7 bases and J by 1 base, 8 bases remained unmatched. Germline V CDR1 and CDR2: MDHEN, SYDVKM. In DNA, the CDR3 is TGTGCCAGCACCCTCCCGGGACTAGCGGGAGTGAACACCGGGGAGCTGTTTTTT. Amino acid sequence: CASTLPGLAGVNTGELFF.

The gene calls are TRBV7-9 and TRBJ1-1; D is perhaps TRBD1 (6 bases). The V end was cut by 3 bases, the J end by 1 base, with 6 bases between. Per the germline V gene, CDR1 is SEHNR and CDR2 is FQNEAQ (reference sequence). This CDR3 spans 13 amino acids. The CDR3 sequence: CASSLDRNTEAFF. CDR3 DNA: TGTGCCAGCAGCTTGGACAGGAACACTGAAGCTTTCTTT.

This clone was recorded only once. The CDR3 reads CASSLGGATDTQYF. In DNA, the CDR3 is TGTGCCAGCAGCTTGGGCGGGGCCACAGATACGCAGTATTTT. The chain joins TRBV5-8 to TRBJ2-3; perhaps TRBD2 as D (6 bases). In germline, CDR1 is SGHTS, CDR2 YDEGEE. V lost 0 bases and J 2 bases, leaving 7 bases between the germline ends. CDR3 size: 14 residues.

The sample holds a few counts of this clone. The rearrangement joins TRBV2 to TRBJ2-5; the D gene is possibly TRBD2 (6 bases). Germline V gene sequence: CDR1 SNHLY, CDR2 FYNNEI. The CDR3 runs 15 residues. Trimming cost V 2 bases and J 2 bases, with 12 bases left between them. CDR3 bases: TGTGCCAGCAGTGAAACCCGGGACTTACAAGAGACCCAGTACTTC. Protein sequence: CASSETRDLQETQYF.

The chain employs TRBV28 and TRBJ2-7; 12 bases match TRBD2. V gave up 7 bases and J gave up 3 bases; unmatched junction bases: 13. The germline gives CDR1 MDHEN, CDR2 SYDVKM. The CDR3 is 17 amino acids. The CDR3 DNA is TGTGCCAGCATTCCTCCCACCCCGACTAGCGGGAGCTACGAGCAGTACTTC. Its translation: CASIPPTPTSGSYEQYF.

This chain uses TRBV4-1 with TRBJ1-2; TRBD1 aligns across 7 bases. Trimming cost V 4 bases and J 3 bases; bases outside gene matches: 8. CDR3 size: 15 residues. Germline V gives CDR1 MGHRA, CDR2 YSYEKL. CDR3 residues: CASSRDSATHYGYTF. DNA for the CDR3: TGCGCCAGCAGCCGGGACAGCGCTACACACTATGGCTACACCTTC.

This chain uses TRBV28 with TRBJ2-1, with D maybe TRBD2 (5 bases). Germline V CDR1 and CDR2: MDHEN, SYDVKM. CDR3 size: 13 residues. V was pared by 8 bases and J by 0 bases, with 8 bases between. CDR3 amino acids: CASGGSSYNEQFF. As DNA, the CDR3 is TGTGCCAGCGGAGGTAGCTCCTACAATGAGCAGTTCTTC.

The gene calls are TRBV7-2 and TRBJ2-7; 15 nucleotides align to TRBD2. CDR1 is SGHTA and CDR2 is FQGNSA in the germline V gene. The CDR3 sequence is 16 residues long. The trim removed 5 bases at V and 4 bases at J, leaving 6 bases unmatched. The CDR3 nucleotides read TGTGCCAGCAGCGCGGGGACTAGCGGGAGGTTTTACGAGCAGTACTTC. The encoded protein is CASSAGTSGRFYEQYF.

The chain has TRBV7-2 and TRBJ2-5, with D possibly TRBD1 on 6 matching bases. The CDR3 is 15 amino acids. The germline gives CDR1 SGHTA, CDR2 FQGNSA. Trimming took off 5 bases at V and 5 bases at J, with 18 bases between the two ends. CDR3 sequence reads: CASSRYTTGSETQYF. CDR3 coding DNA: TGTGCCAGCAGCCGGTATACTACAGGGTCGGAGACCCAGTACTTC.

This chain connects TRBV7-2 to TRBJ2-6; D gene unclear. Germline values: CDR1 SGHTA, CDR2 FQGNSA. The CDR3 spans 13 residues. Deletions cut 2 bases from V and 5 bases from J, with 4 bases between. CDR3: CASSLPWANVLTF. Here the CDR3 DNA reads TGTGCCAGCAGCTTACCCTGGGCCAACGTCCTGACTTTC.

This clone was counted a single time. The chain recombines TRBV10-3 with TRBJ2-3; TRBD2 agrees at 7 bases. CDR1 ENHRY and CDR2 SYGVKD come from the germline V gene. The junction had 15 bases not matched to a gene; V was cut back by 11 bases and J by 1 base. The CDR3 extends over 16 amino acids. CDR3 residues: CASESGEGFGTDTQYF. CDR3 sequence (DNA): TGTGCCTCCGAGTCTGGGGAGGGGTTTGGCACAGATACGCAGTATTTT.